The 2 T cell receptor beta chains presented below share a single source sample, sequenced in a study of early T cells in non-severe SARS-CoV-2 infection. A single record per CDR3 protein comes from TCRdb applying MiXCR to the 5' RACE reads. The profile shows about 49,000 distinct CDR3 sequences, approximately 12% of them singletons. The sample consisted of whole blood, taken at baseline. These receptors originate from an adult who was a healthcare worker with PCR-confirmed SARS-CoV-2 infection or an uninfected control (not recorded which).

The chain combines TRBV7-9 with TRBJ2-1; 9 nucleotides align to TRBD2. The length of the CDR3 is 16 residues. With 3 bases clipped from V and 0 bases from J, the junction kept 3 bases outside the gene matches. In germline, CDR1 is SEHNR, CDR2 FQNEAQ (reference sequence). CDR3 sequence: CASSFSGSFSYNEQFF. CDR3 bases: TGTGCCAGCAGCTTTAGCGGGAGCTTCTCCTACAATGAGCAGTTCTTC.

The rearrangement uses TRBV29-1 and TRBJ1-2; possibly TRBD1 for D (5 bases). V was shortened by 3 bases and J by 10 bases, with 18 bases between the two germline ends. CDR1 and CDR2 from the germline V gene are SQVTM and ANQGSEA. This CDR3 region has 13 residues. CDR3 coding DNA: TGCAGCGTTGAGGGGGAATTGACGCCTTCCTACACCTTC. Its protein product is CSVEGELTPSYTF.